Below, 8 T cell receptor beta chains from the same sample are listed, as sequenced in a study of cytomegalovirus exposure and HLA in healthy donors. Researchers ran the PCR with 60 Vbeta and 13 Jbeta primers. Generated by immunoSEQ multiplex PCR, the TCRdb table keeps only in-frame clones and is missing some. The sample includes under 150,000 clones, over 75% of them seen just once. The specimen was PBMCs. Source of these receptors: a man aged 30 to 45 in good health and CMV-seronegative.

This rearrangement joins TRBV6-4 to TRBJ2-5, with 14 bases fitting TRBD2. CDR1 is MRHNA, CDR2 SNTAGT, per germline. The CDR3 length is 19 residues. V was clipped by 7 bases and J by 1 base; unmatched bases: 14. The CDR3 nucleotides read TGTGCCAGCATCTTACACGGGACTAGCGGGAGCGGCCTCCAAGAGACCCAGTACTTC. Its protein is CASILHGTSGSGLQETQYF.

This chain joins TRBV30 and TRBJ1-2, with D maybe TRBD1 (6 bases). The CDR3 totals 14 residues. Germline V gene data show CDR1 as GTSNPN and CDR2 as SVGIG (reference sequence). The V end lost 0 bases, the J end lost 10 bases, and 18 bases lay between the germline ends. The chain's CDR3 is CAWSVSGVSCVYTF. The CDR3 bases are TGTGCCTGGAGTGTATCAGGGGTTTCGTGTGTCTACACCTTC.

This rearrangement joins TRBV4-2 to TRBJ2-7; D is undetermined. The germline V and J ends were trimmed by 0 bases and 3 bases, with 6 bases remaining between them. There are 13 residues in the CDR3. Germline V gene sequence: CDR1 LGHNA, CDR2 YNFKEQ. CDR3 region: CASSQDRGYEQYF. The CDR3 nucleotides are TGTGCCAGCAGCCAAGATAGAGGCTACGAGCAGTACTTC.

The chain has TRBV6-1 and TRBJ2-7; perhaps TRBD2 as D (6 bases). Germline CDR1 reads MNHNS; CDR2 reads SASEGT. The CDR3 has 13 residues. The germline V and J ends were trimmed by 5 bases and 3 bases, with 11 bases remaining between them. This CDR3 reads CASSPGLIYEQYF. CDR3 sequence (DNA): TGTGCCAGCAGTCCTGGACTAATCTACGAGCAGTACTTC.

The genes are TRBV5-1 and TRBJ1-1; tentatively, D is TRBD1 (6 bases). V lost 4 bases and J 5 bases, leaving 15 bases between the germline ends. The germline CDR1 and CDR2 sequences are SGHRS and YFSETQ. The CDR3 has 14 amino acids. CDR3 in amino acids: CASSPGEGETEAFF. The DNA of the CDR3 is TGCGCCAGCAGCCCGGGGGAGGGGGAAACTGAAGCTTTCTTT.

This chain joins TRBV9 and TRBJ1-1; D is unresolved. Between the trimmed V and J ends, which lost 0 bases and 0 bases, there was a span of 6 bases. Germline V gene data show CDR1 as SGDLS and CDR2 as YYNGEE. The CDR3 sequence is 14 residues long. The CDR3 sequence: CASSVAGLNTEAFF. Here the CDR3 DNA reads TGTGCCAGCAGCGTAGCGGGGTTGAACACTGAAGCTTTCTTT.

This clone was picked up one time. The V and J genes are TRBV4-1 and TRBJ2-7, with a possible D match to TRBD1 (5 bases). The V gene lost 0 bases and the J gene lost 2 bases, with 11 bases spanning the gap. Germline-derived CDR1 and CDR2 are MGHRA and YSYEKL. This CDR3 is built from 15 residues. CDR3 sequence: CASSQDRGRAYEQYF. The CDR3 region has the DNA TGCGCCAGCAGCCAAGATCGCGGCAGGGCCTACGAGCAGTACTTC.

This clone came up once. The chain has TRBV18 and TRBJ1-3, with a weak D call TRBD1 (5 bases). V was clipped by 6 bases and J by 1 base, with 25 bases between them. This CDR3 spans 19 amino acids. CDR1 is KGHSH, CDR2 LQKENI, per germline. In DNA, the CDR3 is TGTGCCAGCTCTACCAGGGTAAAGGTTCAGTCCGGGTCTGGAAACACCATATATTTT. It encodes CASSTRVKVQSGSGNTIYF.